This TCR beta chain derives from a study of identical twins. Germline V CDR1 and CDR2: SGHVS, FNYEAQ. V was trimmed by 5 bases and J by 7 bases, leaving 12 bases between them. This CDR3 contains 14 residues. A single record per CDR3 protein comes from TCRdb applying MiXCR to the 5' RACE reads. The data hold hundreds of thousands of distinct CDR3 sequences, with about 7.6% observed a single time. This clonotype occurred a few times. These data are also associated with another study on yellow fever vaccine responses in identical twins.

Input material: PBMCs. The source is a young woman in good health. The V and J genes are TRBV7-6 and TRBJ1-6; D may be TRBD1 (6 bases). Written as DNA, the CDR3 is TGTGCCAGCAGCGGACAGTTTGTAAATTCACCCCTCCACTTT. Translated, it gives CASSGQFVNSPLHF.